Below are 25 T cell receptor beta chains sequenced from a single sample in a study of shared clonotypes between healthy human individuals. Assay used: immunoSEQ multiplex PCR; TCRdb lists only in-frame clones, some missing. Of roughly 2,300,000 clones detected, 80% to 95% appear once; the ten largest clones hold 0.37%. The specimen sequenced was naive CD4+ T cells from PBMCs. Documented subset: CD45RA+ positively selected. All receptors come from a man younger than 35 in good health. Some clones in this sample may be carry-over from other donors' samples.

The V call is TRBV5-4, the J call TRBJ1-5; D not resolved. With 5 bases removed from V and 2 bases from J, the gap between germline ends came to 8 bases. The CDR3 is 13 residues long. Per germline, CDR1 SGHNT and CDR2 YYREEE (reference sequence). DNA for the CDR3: TGTGCCAGCAGTAGGAATGGCAATCAGCCCCAGCATTTT. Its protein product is CASSRNGNQPQHF.

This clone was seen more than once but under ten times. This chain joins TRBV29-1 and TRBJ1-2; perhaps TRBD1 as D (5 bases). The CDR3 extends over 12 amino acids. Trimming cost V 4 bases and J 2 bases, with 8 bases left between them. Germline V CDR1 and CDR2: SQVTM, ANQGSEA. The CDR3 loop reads CSVVEGNYGYTF. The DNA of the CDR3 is TGCAGCGTTGTAGAGGGGAACTATGGCTACACCTTC.

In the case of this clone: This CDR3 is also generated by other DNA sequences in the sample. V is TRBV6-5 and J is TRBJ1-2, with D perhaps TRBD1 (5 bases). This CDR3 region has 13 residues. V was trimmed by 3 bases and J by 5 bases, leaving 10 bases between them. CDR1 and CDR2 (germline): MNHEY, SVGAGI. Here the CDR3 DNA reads TGTGCCAGCAGTTATGCTGCAGGGTATGGCTACACCTTC. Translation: CASSYAAGYGYTF.

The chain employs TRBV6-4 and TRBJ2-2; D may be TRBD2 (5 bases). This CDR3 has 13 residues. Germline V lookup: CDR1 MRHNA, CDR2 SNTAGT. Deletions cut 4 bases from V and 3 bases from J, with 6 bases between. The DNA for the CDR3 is TGTGCCAGCAGTGCCGGGGACACCGGGGAGCTGTTTTTT. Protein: CASSAGDTGELFF.

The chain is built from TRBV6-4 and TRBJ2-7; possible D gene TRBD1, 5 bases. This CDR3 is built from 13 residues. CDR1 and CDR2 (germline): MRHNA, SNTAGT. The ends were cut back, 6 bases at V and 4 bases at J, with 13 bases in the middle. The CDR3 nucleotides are TGTGCCAGCAGCCAGGCGCAGGGTTACGAGCAGTACTTC. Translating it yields CASSQAQGYEQYF.

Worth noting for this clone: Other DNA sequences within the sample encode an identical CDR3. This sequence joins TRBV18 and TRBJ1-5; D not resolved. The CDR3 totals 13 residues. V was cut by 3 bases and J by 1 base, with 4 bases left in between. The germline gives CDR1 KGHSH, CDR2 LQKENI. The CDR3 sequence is CASSPGSNQPQHF. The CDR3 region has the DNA TGTGCCAGCTCACCGGGCAGCAATCAGCCCCAGCATTTT.

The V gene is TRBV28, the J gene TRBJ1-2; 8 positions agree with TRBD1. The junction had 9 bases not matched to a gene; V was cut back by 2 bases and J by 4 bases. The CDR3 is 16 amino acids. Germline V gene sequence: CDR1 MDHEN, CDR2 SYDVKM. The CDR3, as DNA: TGTGCCAGCAGTTTAGGGCAGGGGGCGAGTGGCTATGGCTACACCTTC. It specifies CASSLGQGASGYGYTF.

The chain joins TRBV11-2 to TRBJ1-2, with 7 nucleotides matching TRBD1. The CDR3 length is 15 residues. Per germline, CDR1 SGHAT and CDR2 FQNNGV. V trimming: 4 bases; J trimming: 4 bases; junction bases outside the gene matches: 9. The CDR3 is CASSSSRDSIYGYTF. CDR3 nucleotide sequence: TGTGCCAGCAGCTCCAGCCGGGACAGTATCTATGGCTACACCTTC.

The CDR3 spells CATRRDRGVNTEAFF. In DNA, the CDR3 is TGTGCCACCCGTAGGGACAGGGGGGTGAACACTGAAGCTTTCTTT. This chain joins TRBV15 and TRBJ1-1, with 11 positions matching TRBD1. Trimming at V came to 8 bases and at J to 0 bases, leaving 5 bases not matched to a gene. CDR3 length: 15 residues. Germline V lookup: CDR1 LNHNV, CDR2 YYDKDF (reference sequence).

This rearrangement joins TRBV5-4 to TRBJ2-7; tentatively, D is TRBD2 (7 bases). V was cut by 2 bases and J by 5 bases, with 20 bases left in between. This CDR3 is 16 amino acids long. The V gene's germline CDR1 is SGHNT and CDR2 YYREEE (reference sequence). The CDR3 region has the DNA TGTGCCAGCAGCTTCCGGGGGGCCCCAGGGTCCCACGAGCAGTACTTC. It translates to CASSFRGAPGSHEQYF.

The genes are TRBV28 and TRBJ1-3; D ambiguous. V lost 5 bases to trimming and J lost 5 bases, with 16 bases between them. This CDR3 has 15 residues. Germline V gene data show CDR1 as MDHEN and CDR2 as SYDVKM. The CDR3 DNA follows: TGTGCCAGCAGTGCCCCGACAACTCTGAGAAACACCATATATTTT. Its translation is CASSAPTTLRNTIYF.

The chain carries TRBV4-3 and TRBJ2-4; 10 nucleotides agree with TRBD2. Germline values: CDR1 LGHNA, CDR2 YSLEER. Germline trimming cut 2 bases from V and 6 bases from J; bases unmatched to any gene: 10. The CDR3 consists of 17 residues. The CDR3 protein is CASSQFPSGSSGNIQYF. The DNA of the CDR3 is TGCGCCAGCAGCCAATTTCCTAGCGGGAGCTCCGGAAACATTCAGTACTTC.

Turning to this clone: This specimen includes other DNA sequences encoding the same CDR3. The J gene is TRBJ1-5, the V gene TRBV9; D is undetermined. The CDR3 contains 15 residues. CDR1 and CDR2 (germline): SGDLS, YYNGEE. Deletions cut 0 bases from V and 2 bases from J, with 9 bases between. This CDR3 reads CASSVGGSGNQPQHF. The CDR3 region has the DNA TGTGCCAGCAGCGTAGGGGGTTCGGGCAATCAGCCCCAGCATTTT.

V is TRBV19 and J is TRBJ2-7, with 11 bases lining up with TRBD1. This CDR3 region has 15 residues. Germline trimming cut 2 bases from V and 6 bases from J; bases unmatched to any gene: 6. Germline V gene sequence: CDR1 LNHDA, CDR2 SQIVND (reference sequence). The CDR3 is CASSITWDRGGEQYF. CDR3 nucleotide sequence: TGTGCCAGTAGTATAACATGGGACAGGGGGGGCGAGCAGTACTTC.

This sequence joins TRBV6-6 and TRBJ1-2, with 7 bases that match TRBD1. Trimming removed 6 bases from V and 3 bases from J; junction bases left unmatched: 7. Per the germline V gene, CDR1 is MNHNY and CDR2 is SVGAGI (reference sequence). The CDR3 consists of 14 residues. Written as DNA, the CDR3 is TGTGCCAGCAGCGGGGGAACAGGGGACTATGGCTACACCTTC. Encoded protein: CASSGGTGDYGYTF.

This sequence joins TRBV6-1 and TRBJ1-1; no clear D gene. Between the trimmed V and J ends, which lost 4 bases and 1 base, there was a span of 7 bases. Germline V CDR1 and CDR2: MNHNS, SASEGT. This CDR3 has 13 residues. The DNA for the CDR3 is TGTGCCAGCAGTGCCCCCGGGAACACTGAAGCTTTCTTT. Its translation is CASSAPGNTEAFF.

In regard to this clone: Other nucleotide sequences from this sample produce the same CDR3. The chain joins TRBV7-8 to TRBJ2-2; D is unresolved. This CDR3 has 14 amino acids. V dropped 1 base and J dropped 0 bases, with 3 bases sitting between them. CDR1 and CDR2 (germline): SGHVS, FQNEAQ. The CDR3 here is CASSLGANTGELFF. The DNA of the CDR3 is TGTGCCAGCAGCTTAGGCGCGAACACCGGGGAGCTGTTTTTT. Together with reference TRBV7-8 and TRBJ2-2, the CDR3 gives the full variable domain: GAGVSQSPRYKVAKRGQDVALRCDPISGHVSLFWYQQALGQGPEFLTYFQNEAQLDKSGLPSDRFFAERPEGSVSTLKIQRTQQEDSAVYLCASSLGANTGELFFGEGSRLTVL.

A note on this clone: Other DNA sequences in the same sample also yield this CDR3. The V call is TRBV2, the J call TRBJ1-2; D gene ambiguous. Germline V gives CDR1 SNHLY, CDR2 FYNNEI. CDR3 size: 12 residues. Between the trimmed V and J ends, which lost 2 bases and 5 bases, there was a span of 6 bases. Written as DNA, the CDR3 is TGTGCCAGCAGTGAAAGCGGGTATGGCTACACCTTC. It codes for CASSESGYGYTF.

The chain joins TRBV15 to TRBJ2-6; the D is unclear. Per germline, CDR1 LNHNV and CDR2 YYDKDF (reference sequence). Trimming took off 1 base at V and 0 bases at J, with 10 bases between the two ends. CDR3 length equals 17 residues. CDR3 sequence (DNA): TGTGCCACCAGCAGAGGGTCATCGCCCTCTGGGGCCAACGTCCTGACTTTC. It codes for CATSRGSSPSGANVLTF.

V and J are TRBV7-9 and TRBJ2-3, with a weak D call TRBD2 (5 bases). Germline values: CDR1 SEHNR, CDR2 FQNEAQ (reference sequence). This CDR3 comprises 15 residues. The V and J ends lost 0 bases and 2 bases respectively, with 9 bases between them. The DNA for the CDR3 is TGTGCCAGCAGCTTAGCACTAGGTACCACAGATACGCAGTATTTT. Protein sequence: CASSLALGTTDTQYF.

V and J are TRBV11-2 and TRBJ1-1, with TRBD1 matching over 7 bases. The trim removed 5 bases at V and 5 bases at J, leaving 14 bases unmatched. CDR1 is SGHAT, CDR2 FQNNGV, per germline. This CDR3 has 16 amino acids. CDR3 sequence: CASSTVRQGGGTEAFF. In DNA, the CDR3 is TGTGCCAGCAGCACCGTACGACAGGGAGGGGGAACTGAAGCTTTCTTT.

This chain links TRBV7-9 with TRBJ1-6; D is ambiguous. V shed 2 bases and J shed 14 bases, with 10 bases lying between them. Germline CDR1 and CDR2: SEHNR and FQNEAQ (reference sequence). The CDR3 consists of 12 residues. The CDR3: CASSLIPETLHF. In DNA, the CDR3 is TGTGCCAGCAGCTTAATACCCGAGACCCTCCACTTT.

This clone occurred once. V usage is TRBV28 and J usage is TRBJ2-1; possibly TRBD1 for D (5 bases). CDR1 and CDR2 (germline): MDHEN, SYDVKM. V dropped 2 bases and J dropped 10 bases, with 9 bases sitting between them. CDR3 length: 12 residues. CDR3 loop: CASSLRQKEQFF. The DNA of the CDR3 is TGTGCCAGCAGTTTACGACAGAAGGAGCAGTTCTTC.

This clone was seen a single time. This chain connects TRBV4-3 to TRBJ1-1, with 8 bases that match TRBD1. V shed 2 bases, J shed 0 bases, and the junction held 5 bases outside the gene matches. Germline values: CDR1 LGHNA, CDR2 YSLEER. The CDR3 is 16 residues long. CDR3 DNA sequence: TGCGCCAGCAGCCAACATAGACAGGGGATGAACACTGAAGCTTTCTTT. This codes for CASSQHRQGMNTEAFF.

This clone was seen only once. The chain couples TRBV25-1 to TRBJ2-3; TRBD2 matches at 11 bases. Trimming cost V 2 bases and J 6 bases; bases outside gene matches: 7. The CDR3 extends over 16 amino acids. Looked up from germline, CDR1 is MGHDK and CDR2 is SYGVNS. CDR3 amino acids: CASSETSGSGLDTQYF. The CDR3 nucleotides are TGTGCCAGCAGTGAAACTAGCGGGAGTGGATTGGATACGCAGTATTTT.